These 9 T cell receptor beta chains originate from one sample sequenced in a study of shared clonotypes between healthy human individuals. Profiled with immunoSEQ multiplex PCR; TCRdb holds only in-frame clones, not every one. The sample contains around 2.5 million clones, over 85% of which appear only once. What was sequenced was naive CD4+ T cells from PBMCs. The sample's subset: CD45RA+ positively selected. These receptors all stem from a man aged 18 to 30 in good health. Some clones in this sample may be carry-over from other donors' samples.

The chain joins TRBV11-3 to TRBJ2-5; D is possibly TRBD1 (5 bases). Deletions cut 5 bases from V and 5 bases from J, with 15 bases between. CDR3 length equals 14 residues. The V gene's germline CDR1 is SGHNT and CDR2 YENEEA. The CDR3 spells CASSRGRASETQYF. CDR3 coding DNA: TGTGCCAGCAGCCGCGGCAGGGCCAGCGAGACCCAGTACTTC.

V and J are TRBV6-1 and TRBJ2-5; TRBD1 matches 7 bases. J was trimmed by 8 bases and V by 4 bases; bases with no gene match: 4. The CDR3 runs 12 residues. Germline loops: CDR1 MNHNS, CDR2 SASEGT. CDR3 DNA: TGTGCCAGCAGTGGGGGGACAGAAACCCAGTACTTC. Translation: CASSGGTETQYF.

The chain joins TRBV30 to TRBJ1-2; no definite D call. Germline V gene sequence: CDR1 GTSNPN, CDR2 SVGIG (reference sequence). V dropped 1 base and J dropped 4 bases, with 10 bases sitting between them. The CDR3 totals 13 residues. Written as DNA, the CDR3 is TGTGCCTGGAGTGACGGGTTCACCTATGGCTACACCTTC. It yields the protein CAWSDGFTYGYTF.

The J gene is TRBJ1-5, the V gene TRBV2, with a possible D match to TRBD1 (5 bases). The CDR3 runs to 14 residues. V was cut by 6 bases and J by 1 base, with 10 bases left in between. Germline V gives CDR1 SNHLY, CDR2 FYNNEI. As DNA, the CDR3 is TGTGCCAGCAGCAGGGATTGGAGCAATCAGCCCCAGCATTTT. Its translation is CASSRDWSNQPQHF. The whole variable domain, remainder taken from reference TRBV2 and TRBJ1-5, is EPEVTQTPSHQVTQMGQEVILRCVPISNHLYFYWYRQILGQKVEFLVSFYNNEISEKSEIFDDQFSVERPDGSNFTLKIRSTKLEDSAMYFCASSRDWSNQPQHFGDGTRLSIL.

The chain uses TRBV4-2 and TRBJ1-1, with D hard to call. The V and J ends lost 4 bases and 0 bases respectively, with 15 bases between them. Germline-derived CDR1 and CDR2 are LGHNA and YNFKEQ. This CDR3 comprises 16 residues. The CDR3 protein is CASSPQPMTVNTEAFF. CDR3 in DNA: TGTGCCAGCAGCCCCCAGCCAATGACGGTGAACACTGAAGCTTTCTTT.

This chain connects TRBV5-6 to TRBJ2-7; D is undetermined. This CDR3 comprises 12 residues. From germline, CDR1 is SGHDT and CDR2 YYEEEE. Trimming cost V 1 base and J 2 bases, with 4 bases left between them. The CDR3 bases are TGTGCCAGCAGCTTGTGGCCCTACGAGCAGTACTTC. Residues: CASSLWPYEQYF.

The chain uses TRBV5-1 and TRBJ1-2, with 10 nucleotides matching TRBD1. Germline V gives CDR1 SGHRS, CDR2 YFSETQ. With V trimmed by 3 bases and J by 2 bases, 1 base remained unmatched. The CDR3 totals 14 residues. The DNA for the CDR3 is TGCGCCAGCAGCTGGGACAGGGGAAACTATGGCTACACCTTC. Its protein is CASSWDRGNYGYTF.

Comment on this clone: Other nucleotide sequences from this sample produce the same CDR3. This chain joins TRBV18 and TRBJ2-5, with 9 bases matching TRBD1. Germline V CDR1 and CDR2: KGHSH, LQKENI. V was pared by 3 bases and J by 5 bases, with 4 bases of the junction left unmatched. This CDR3 spans 14 amino acids. CDR3 sequence: CASSPGQGWETQYF. CDR3 DNA sequence: TGTGCCAGCTCACCGGGACAGGGCTGGGAGACCCAGTACTTC. The complete variable domain, with remaining parts taken from reference TRBV18 and TRBJ2-5, reads NAGVMQNPRHLVRRRGQEARLRCSPMKGHSHVYWYRQLPEEGLKFMVYLQKENIIDESGMPKERFSAEFPKEGPSILRIQQVVRGDSAAYFCASSPGQGWETQYFGPGTRLLVL.

This clone was counted a few times. Other DNA sequences from this sample encode an identical CDR3 as well. This sequence joins TRBV19 and TRBJ1-2, with D possibly matching TRBD1 (5 bases). Per germline, CDR1 LNHDA and CDR2 SQIVND (reference sequence). Trimming pared 4 bases from V and 1 base from J, leaving 7 bases between. The CDR3 contains 13 residues. The CDR3 region is CASSTGINYGYTF. CDR3 DNA: TGTGCCAGTAGTACAGGGATTAACTATGGCTACACCTTC.